A single sample gave rise to the 9 T cell receptor beta chains below, sequenced in a study of vaccination effects on CD4 cells after COVID-19. The repertoire was sequenced with immunoSEQ multiplex PCR; TCRdb's copy has only in-frame clones and lacks some. The table shows 50,000 or so clones, with 75% to 90% occurring only once. ViraFEST assay sequencing came after antigen-specific CD4+ T cells were expanded with viral peptide pools. The authors isolated CD4+ T cells after around 11 days of culture. These receptors lack a known antigen. This material consisted of CD4+ T cells from PBMCs cultured with HCoV-229E spike peptides, taken before COVID-19 vaccination. The receptors originated from a human donor who received a COVID-19 vaccine.

This chain connects TRBV27 to TRBJ2-3; D gene ambiguous. The V and J ends lost 2 bases and 3 bases respectively, with 6 bases between them. This CDR3 contains 13 residues. Germline lookup yields CDR1 MNHEY and CDR2 SMNVEV (reference sequence). Here the CDR3 reads CASSLATTDTQYF. CDR3 DNA sequence: TGTGCCAGCAGTTTAGCAACAACAGATACGCAGTATTTT.

The chain combines TRBV2 with TRBJ2-7, with D possibly being TRBD2 (6 bases). V lost 4 bases, J lost 0 bases, and 10 bases lay in between. The CDR3 length is 14 residues. Looked up from germline, CDR1 is SNHLY and CDR2 is FYNNEI. The CDR3 nucleotides read TGTGCCAGCAGTGGCGGGGCCGACTCCTACGAGCAGTACGTC. Protein sequence: CASSGGADSYEQYV.

This rearrangement joins TRBV2 to TRBJ1-1; no clear D gene. The germline CDR1 and CDR2 sequences are SNHLY and FYNNEI. The CDR3 length is 13 residues. Trimming removed 0 bases from V and 4 bases from J, with 6 bases in between. CDR3 nucleotide sequence: TGTGCCAGCAGTGAAGCGGGGATCACTGAAGCTTTCTTT. Translated: CASSEAGITEAFF.

This chain links TRBV5-1 with TRBJ1-3; 7 bases match TRBD1. CDR3 length equals 15 residues. Germline V gene lookup returns CDR1 SGHRS and CDR2 YFSETQ. Trimming cost V 0 bases and J 2 bases; bases outside gene matches: 2. This chain's CDR3 is CASSLATGAGNTIYF. The CDR3, as DNA: TGCGCCAGCAGCTTGGCAACAGGGGCTGGAAACACCATATATTTT.

The V call is TRBV11-2, the J call TRBJ1-5, with D hard to call. Germline V gene sequence: CDR1 SGHAT, CDR2 FQNNGV. Between the trimmed V and J ends, which lost 5 bases and 5 bases, there was a span of 16 bases. The CDR3 length is 15 residues. The CDR3 coding sequence is TGTGCCAGCAGCCTCTATGGTTCTAACGATCAGCCCCAGCATTTT. Its protein is CASSLYGSNDQPQHF.

Only a few counts were recorded for this clone. The chain employs TRBV9 and TRBJ2-3, with 8 positions matching TRBD1. Trimming removed 2 bases from V and 5 bases from J; junction bases left unmatched: 4. The CDR3 length is 14 residues. Germline loops: CDR1 SGDLS, CDR2 YYNGEE. The CDR3 DNA is TGTGCCAGCAGCGTTACAGGGGGTAGAGATACGCAGTATTTT. It is translated as CASSVTGGRDTQYF.

This clone was observed a handful of times. This chain joins TRBV12-3 or TRBV12-4 and TRBJ2-1, with 7 bases lining up with TRBD1. V lost 5 bases, J lost 11 bases, and 6 bases stayed unmatched. The CDR3 length is 12 residues. CDR3 coding DNA: TGTGCCAGCAGTCAACGACAGGGCAAGCAGTTCTTC. Its protein product is CASSQRQGKQFF.

This clone was counted between two and nine times. The CDR3: CASSLTGYTGELFF. DNA for the CDR3: TGCGCCAGCAGCTTGACCGGGTACACCGGGGAGCTGTTTTTT. V is TRBV5-1 and J is TRBJ2-2, with unresolved D. The germline V gene encodes CDR1 SGHRS and CDR2 YFSETQ. V was trimmed by 1 base and J by 3 bases, leaving 7 bases between them. The CDR3 consists of 14 residues.

The J gene is TRBJ2-5, the V gene TRBV19; D remains unclear. Trimming took off 8 bases at V and 3 bases at J, with 10 bases between the two ends. This CDR3 is 12 amino acids long. CDR1 is LNHDA, CDR2 SQIVND, per germline (reference sequence). In DNA form, the CDR3 reads TGTGCCAGTCGAAGTCGGAAAGAGACCCAGTACTTC. Translating it yields CASRSRKETQYF.